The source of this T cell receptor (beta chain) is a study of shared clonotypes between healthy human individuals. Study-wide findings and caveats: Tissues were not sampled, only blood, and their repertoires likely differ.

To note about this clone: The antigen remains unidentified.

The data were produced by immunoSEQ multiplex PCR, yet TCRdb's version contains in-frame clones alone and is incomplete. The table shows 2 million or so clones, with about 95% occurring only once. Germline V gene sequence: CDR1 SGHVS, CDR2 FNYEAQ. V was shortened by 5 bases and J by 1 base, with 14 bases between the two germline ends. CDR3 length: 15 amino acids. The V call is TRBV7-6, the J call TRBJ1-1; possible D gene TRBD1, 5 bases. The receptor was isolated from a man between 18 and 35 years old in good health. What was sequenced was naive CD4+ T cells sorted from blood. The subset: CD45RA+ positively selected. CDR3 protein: CASSATESPNTEAFF. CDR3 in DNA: TGTGCCAGCAGCGCGACAGAGTCCCCGAACACTGAAGCTTTCTTT.